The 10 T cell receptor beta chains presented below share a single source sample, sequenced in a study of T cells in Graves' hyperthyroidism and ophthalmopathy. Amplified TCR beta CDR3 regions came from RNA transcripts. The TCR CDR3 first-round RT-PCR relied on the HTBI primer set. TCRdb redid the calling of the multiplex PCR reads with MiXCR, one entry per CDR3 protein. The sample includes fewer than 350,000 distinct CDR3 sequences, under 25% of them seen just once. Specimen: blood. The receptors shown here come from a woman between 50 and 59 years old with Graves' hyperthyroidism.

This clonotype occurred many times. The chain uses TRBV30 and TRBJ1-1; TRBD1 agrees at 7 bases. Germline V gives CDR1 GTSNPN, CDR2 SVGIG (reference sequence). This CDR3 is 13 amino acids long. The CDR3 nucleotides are TGTTTCTCAGGGGGAATGGTGAACACTGAAGCTTTCTTT. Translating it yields CFSGGMVNTEAFF. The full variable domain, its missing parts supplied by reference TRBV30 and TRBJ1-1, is SQTIHQWPATLVQPVGSPLSLECTVEGTSNPNLYWYRQAAGRGLQLLFYSVGIGQISSEVPQNLSASRPQDRQFILSSKKLLLSDSGFYLCFSGGMVNTEAFFGQGTRLTVV.

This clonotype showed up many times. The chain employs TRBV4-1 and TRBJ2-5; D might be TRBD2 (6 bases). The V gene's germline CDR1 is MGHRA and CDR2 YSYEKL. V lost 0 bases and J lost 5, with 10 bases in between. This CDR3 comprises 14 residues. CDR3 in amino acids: CASSQEGRGETQYF. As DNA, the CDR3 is TGCGCCAGCAGCCAAGAAGGCCGGGGGGAGACCCAGTACTTC.

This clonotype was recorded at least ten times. CDR3 in amino acids: CASSIRTGSSYNEQFF. DNA for the CDR3: TGTGCCAGCAGTATTCGGACAGGTAGCTCCTACAATGAGCAGTTCTTC. The gene calls are TRBV11-2 and TRBJ2-1, with 7 bases lining up with TRBD1. The CDR3 is made up of 16 amino acids. Trimming removed 6 bases from V and 0 bases from J; junction bases left unmatched: 8. Germline CDR1 reads SGHAT; CDR2 reads FQNNGV.

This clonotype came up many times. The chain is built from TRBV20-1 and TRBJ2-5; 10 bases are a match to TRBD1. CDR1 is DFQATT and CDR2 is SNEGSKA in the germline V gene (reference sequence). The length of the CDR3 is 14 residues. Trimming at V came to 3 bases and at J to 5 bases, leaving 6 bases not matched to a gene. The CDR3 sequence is CSARDRGGWETQYF. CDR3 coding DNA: TGCAGTGCTAGGGACAGGGGGGGTTGGGAGACCCAGTACTTC.

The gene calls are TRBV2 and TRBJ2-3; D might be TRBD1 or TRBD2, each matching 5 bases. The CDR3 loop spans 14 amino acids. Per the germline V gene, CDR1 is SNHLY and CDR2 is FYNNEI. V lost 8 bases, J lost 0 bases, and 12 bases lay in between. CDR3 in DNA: TGTGCCAGCCACCGACGGGGCAGCACAGATACGCAGTATTTT. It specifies CASHRRGSTDTQYF.

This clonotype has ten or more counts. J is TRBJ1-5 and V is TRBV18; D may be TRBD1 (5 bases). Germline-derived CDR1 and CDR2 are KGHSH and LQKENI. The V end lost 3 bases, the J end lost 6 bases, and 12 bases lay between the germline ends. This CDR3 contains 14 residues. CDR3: CASSPGRVRQPQHF. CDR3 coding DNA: TGTGCCAGCTCACCCGGCAGGGTTCGTCAGCCCCAGCATTTT. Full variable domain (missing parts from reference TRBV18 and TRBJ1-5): NAGVMQNPRHLVRRRGQEARLRCSPMKGHSHVYWYRQLPEEGLKFMVYLQKENIIDESGMPKERFSAEFPKEGPSILRIQQVVRGDSAAYFCASSPGRVRQPQHFGDGTRLSIL.

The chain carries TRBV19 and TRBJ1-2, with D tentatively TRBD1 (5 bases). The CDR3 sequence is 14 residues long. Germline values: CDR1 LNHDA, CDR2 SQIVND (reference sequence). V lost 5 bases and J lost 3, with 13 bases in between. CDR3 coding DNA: TGTGCCAGTAGTGTATCGGACAAAGACTATGGCTACACCTTC. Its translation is CASSVSDKDYGYTF.

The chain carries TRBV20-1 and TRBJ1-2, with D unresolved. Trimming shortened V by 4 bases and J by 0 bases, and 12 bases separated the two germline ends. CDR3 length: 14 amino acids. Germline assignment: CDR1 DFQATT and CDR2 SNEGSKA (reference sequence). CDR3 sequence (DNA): TGCAGTGCTAACCGGGCAGCCTCTAACTATGGCTACACCTTC. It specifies CSANRAASNYGYTF.

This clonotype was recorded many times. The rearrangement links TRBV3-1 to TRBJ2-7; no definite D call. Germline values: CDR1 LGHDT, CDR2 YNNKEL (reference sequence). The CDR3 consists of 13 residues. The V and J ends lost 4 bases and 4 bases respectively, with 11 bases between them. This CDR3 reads CASSRSMVYEQYF. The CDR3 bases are TGTGCCAGCAGCCGATCGATGGTATACGAGCAGTACTTC.

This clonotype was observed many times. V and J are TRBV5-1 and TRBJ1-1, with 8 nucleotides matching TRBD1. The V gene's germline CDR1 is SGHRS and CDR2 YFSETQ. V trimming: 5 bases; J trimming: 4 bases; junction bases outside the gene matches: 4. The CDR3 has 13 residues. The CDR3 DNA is TGCGCCAGCAGTTTACAGGGGGTCACTGAAGCTTTCTTT. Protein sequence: CASSLQGVTEAFF.